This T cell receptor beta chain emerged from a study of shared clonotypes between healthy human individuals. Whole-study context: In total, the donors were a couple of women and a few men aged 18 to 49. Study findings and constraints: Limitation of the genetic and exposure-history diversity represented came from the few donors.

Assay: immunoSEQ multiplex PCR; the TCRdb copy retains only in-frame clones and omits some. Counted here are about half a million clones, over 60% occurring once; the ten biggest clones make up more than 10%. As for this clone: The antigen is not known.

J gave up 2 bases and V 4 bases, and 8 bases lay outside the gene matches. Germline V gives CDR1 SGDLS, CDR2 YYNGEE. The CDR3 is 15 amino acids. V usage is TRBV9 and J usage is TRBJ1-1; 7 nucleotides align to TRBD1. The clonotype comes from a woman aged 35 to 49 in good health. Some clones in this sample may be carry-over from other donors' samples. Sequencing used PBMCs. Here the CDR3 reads CASSPGTGVNTEAFF. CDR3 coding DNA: TGTGCCAGCAGCCCCGGCACAGGGGTTAACACTGAAGCTTTCTTT.